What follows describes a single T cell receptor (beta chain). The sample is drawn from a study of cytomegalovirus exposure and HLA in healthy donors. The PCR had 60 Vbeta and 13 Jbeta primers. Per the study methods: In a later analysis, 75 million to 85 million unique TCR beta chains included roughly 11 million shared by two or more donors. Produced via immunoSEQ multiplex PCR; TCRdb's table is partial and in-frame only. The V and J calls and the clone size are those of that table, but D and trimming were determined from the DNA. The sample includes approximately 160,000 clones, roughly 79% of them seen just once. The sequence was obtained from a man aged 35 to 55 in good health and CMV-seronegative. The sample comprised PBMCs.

Here the CDR3 DNA reads TGTGCCAGCAGCCTAAACCCCCATGCAGATACGCAGTATTTT. Translating it yields CASSLNPHADTQYF. J is TRBJ2-3 and V is TRBV5-4, with D hard to call. Germline V lookup: CDR1 SGHNT, CDR2 YYREEE (reference sequence). The length of the CDR3 is 14 residues. V gave up 4 bases and J gave up 4 bases, with 13 bases separating them.